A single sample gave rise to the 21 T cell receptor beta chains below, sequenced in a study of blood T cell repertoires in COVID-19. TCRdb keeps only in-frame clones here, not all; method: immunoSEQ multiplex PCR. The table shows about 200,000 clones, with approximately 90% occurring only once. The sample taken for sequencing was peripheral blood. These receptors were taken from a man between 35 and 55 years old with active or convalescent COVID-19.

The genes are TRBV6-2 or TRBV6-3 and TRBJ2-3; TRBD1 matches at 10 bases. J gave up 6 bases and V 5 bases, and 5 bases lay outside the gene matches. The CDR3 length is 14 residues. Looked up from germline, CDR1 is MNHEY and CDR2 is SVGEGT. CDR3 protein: CASSGQGVWDTQYF. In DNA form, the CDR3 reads TGTGCCAGCAGTGGACAGGGGGTGTGGGATACGCAGTATTTT.

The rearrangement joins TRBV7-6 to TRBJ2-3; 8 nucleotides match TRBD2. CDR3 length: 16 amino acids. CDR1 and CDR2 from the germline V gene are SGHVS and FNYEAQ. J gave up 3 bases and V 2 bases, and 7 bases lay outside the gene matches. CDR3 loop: CASSLSGAGATDTQYF. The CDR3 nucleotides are TGTGCCAGCAGCTTAAGTGGAGCGGGAGCGACAGATACGCAGTATTTT.

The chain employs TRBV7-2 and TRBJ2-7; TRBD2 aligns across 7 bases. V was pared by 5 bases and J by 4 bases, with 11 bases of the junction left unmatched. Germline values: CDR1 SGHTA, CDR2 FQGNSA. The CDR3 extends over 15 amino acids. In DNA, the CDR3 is TGTGCCAGCAGCCCATTGGGGGGACTACCGTACGAGCAGTACTTC. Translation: CASSPLGGLPYEQYF. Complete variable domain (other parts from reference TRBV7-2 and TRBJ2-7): GAGVSQSPSNKVTEKGKDVELRCDPISGHTALYWYRQSLGQGLEFLIYFQGNSAPDKSGLPSDRFSAERTGGSVSTLTIQRTQQEDSAVYLCASSPLGGLPYEQYFGPGTRLTVT.

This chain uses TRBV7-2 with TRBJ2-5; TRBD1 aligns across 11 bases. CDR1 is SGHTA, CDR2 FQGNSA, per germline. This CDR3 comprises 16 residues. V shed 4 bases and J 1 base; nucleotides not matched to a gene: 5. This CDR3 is CASSSGQGVAQETQYF. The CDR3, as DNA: TGTGCCAGCAGCTCGGGACAGGGGGTCGCCCAAGAGACCCAGTACTTC.

CDR3 protein: CASSPIGGLNTIYF. The CDR3 coding sequence is TGTGCCAGCAGTCCTATCGGGGGGCTCAACACCATATATTTT. The rearrangement links TRBV6-5 to TRBJ1-3, with D perhaps matching TRBD1 (6 bases). CDR3 length equals 14 residues. V was clipped by 5 bases and J by 7 bases, with 15 bases between them. Germline V lookup: CDR1 MNHEY, CDR2 SVGAGI.

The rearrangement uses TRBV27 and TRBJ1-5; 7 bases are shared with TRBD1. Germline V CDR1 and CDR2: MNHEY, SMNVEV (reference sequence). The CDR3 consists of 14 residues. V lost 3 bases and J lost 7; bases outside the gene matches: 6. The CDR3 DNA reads TGTGCCAGCAGTTTTTCAGGGGGTGGGCAGCCCCAGCATTTT. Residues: CASSFSGGGQPQHF.

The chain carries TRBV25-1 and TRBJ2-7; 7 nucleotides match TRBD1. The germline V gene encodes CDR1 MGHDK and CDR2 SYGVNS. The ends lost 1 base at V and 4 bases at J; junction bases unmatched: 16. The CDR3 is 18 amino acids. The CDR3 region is CASSEWRRQGPSWYEQYF. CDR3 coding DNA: TGTGCCAGCAGTGAATGGAGGAGACAGGGACCCTCCTGGTACGAGCAGTACTTC.

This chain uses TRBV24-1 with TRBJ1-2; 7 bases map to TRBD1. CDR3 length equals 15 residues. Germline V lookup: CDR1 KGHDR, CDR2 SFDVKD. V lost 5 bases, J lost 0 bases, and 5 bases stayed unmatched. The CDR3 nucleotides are TGTGCCACCAGTGCGTGGGACAGCCCTAACTATGGCTACACCTTC. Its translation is CATSAWDSPNYGYTF.

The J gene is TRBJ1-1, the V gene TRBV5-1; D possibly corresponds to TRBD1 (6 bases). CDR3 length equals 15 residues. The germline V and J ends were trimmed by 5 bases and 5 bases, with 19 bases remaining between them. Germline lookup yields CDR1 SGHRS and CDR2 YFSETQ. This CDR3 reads CASSPAGTPRTEAFF. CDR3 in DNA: TGCGCCAGCAGTCCCGCTGGGACACCGCGAACTGAAGCTTTCTTT. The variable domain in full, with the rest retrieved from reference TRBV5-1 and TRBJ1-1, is KAGVTQTPRYLIKTRGQQVTLSCSPISGHRSVSWYQQTPGQGLQFLFEYFSETQRNKGNFPGRFSGRQFSNSRSEMNVSTLELGDSALYLCASSPAGTPRTEAFFGQGTRLTVV.

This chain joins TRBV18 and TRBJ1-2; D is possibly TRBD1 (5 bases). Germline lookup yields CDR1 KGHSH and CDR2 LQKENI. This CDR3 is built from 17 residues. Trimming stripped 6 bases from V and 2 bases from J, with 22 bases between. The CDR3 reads CASSRTDFPTENYGYTF. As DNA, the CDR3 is TGTGCCAGCTCCCGCACCGACTTTCCGACAGAGAACTATGGCTACACCTTC.

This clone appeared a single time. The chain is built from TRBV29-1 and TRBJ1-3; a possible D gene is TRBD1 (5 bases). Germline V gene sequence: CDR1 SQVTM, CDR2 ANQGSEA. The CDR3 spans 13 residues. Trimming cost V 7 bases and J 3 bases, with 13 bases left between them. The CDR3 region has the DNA TGCAGCGCTGGACACTCAAATGGAAACACCATATATTTT. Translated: CSAGHSNGNTIYF.

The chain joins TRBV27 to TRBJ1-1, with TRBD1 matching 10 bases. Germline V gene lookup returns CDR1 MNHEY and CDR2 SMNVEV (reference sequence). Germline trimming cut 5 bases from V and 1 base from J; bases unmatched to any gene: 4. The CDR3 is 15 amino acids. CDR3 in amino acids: CASSPWTGGNTEAFF. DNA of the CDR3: TGTGCCAGCAGTCCGTGGACAGGGGGGAACACTGAAGCTTTCTTT.

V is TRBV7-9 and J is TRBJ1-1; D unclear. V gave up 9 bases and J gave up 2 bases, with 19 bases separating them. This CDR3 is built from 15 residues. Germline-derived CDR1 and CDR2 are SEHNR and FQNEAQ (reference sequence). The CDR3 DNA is TGTGCCAGAGGCCCTCCGTTCGGGTACAACACTGAAGCTTTCTTT. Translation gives CARGPPFGYNTEAFF.

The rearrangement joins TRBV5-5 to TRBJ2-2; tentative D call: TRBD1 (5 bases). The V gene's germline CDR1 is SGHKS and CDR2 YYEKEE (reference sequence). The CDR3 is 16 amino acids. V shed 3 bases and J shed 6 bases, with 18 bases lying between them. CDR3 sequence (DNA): TGTGCCAGCAGCTCCTATATCCACAGGTCTTCCGGGGAGCTGTTTTTT. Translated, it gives CASSSYIHRSSGELFF.

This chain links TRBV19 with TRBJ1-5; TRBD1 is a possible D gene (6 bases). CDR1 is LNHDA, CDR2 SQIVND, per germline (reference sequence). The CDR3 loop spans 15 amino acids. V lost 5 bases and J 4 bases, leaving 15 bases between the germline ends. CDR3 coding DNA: TGTGCCAGTAGTCCCTACCCCCAGGGGAATCAGCCCCAGCATTTT. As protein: CASSPYPQGNQPQHF.

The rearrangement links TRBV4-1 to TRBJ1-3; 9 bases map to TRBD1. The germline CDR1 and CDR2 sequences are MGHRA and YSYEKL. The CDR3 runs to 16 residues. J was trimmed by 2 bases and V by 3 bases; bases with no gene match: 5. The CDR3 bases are TGCGCCAGCAGCCAGCCCGGACAGGGGACTGGAAACACCATATATTTT. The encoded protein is CASSQPGQGTGNTIYF.

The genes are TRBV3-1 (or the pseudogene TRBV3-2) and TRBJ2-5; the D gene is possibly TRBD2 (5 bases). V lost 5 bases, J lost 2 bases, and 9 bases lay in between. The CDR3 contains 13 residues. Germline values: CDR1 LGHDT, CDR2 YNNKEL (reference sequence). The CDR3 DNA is TGTGCCAGCAGCGGACTGATTCAAGAGACCCAGTACTTC. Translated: CASSGLIQETQYF.

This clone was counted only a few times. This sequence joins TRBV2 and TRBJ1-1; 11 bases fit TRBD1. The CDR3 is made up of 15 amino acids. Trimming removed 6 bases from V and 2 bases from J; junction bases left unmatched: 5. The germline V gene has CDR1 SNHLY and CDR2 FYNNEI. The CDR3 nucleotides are TGTGCCAGCAGCCGGGACAGGGGGGCAAACACTGAAGCTTTCTTT. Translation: CASSRDRGANTEAFF.

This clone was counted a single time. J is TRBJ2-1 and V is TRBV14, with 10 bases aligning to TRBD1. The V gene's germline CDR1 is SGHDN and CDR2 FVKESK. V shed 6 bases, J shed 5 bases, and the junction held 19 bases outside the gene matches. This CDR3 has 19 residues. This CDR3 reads CASSRTGGSWMSYHNEQFF. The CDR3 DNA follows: TGTGCCAGCAGTCGGACAGGGGGTAGTTGGATGTCCTACCACAATGAGCAGTTCTTC.

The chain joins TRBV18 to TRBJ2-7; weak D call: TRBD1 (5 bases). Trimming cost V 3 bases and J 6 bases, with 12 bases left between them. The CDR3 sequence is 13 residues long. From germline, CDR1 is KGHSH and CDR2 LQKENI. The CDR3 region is CASSPTQGAEQYF. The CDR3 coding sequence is TGTGCCAGCTCACCCACTCAGGGCGCCGAGCAGTACTTC.

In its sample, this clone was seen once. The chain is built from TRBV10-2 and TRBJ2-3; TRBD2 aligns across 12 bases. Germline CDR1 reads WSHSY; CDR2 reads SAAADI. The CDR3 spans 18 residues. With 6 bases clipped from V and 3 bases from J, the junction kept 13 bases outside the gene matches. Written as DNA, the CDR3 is TGCGCCAGCAGGAGGCGGACTAGCGGGATGGTCGGGACAGATACGCAGTATTTT. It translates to CASRRRTSGMVGTDTQYF.